The present entry profiles one TCR beta chain with its context. Its target is unknown. TCRdb redid the calling of the reads with MiXCR, one entry per CDR3 protein. Of hundreds of thousands of distinct CDR3 sequences listed, about a third are singletons. This specimen belongs to a study of T cell repertoires in cytomegalovirus infection. Study information: Newly reported HLA-C-restricted and thoroughly characterized HLA-B-restricted CMV epitopes were employed. Both CMV infection and a matching HLA type were indicated by public TCR beta signatures. Study-wide points: Accumulated public TCR beta family frequency recognized individuals carrying CMV together with the relevant HLA. Dominant in the ex vivo response were TCR beta clonotypes restricted by HLA-C and specific for CMV.

The V gene's germline CDR1 is SGHDN and CDR2 FVKESK. Trimming shortened V by 4 bases and J by 4 bases, and 20 bases separated the two germline ends. The CDR3 has 16 amino acids. This chain uses TRBV14 with TRBJ2-7; either TRBD1 or TRBD2 may supply D (6 bases each). This TCR came from a human donor in good health (CMV status not recorded). Some clones in this sample may be carry-over from other donors' samples. This material consisted of cultured CD8+ T cells from PBMCs, taken from culture after CMV antigen stimulation. CDR3 loop: CASSPYIGGKIYEQYF. The CDR3 DNA reads TGTGCCAGCAGCCCATATATAGGGGGGAAGATTTACGAGCAGTACTTC.